The rows below give T cell receptor beta chains drawn from one sample of a study of cytomegalovirus exposure and HLA in healthy donors. Method: immunoSEQ multiplex PCR; TCRdb's copy keeps in-frame clones and lacks some. The table shows roughly 190,000 clones, with 86% occurring only once. Sequenced input: PBMCs. All receptors come from a man in his thirties or forties in good health and CMV-seropositive. CDR3s include the opening cysteine and the closing phenylalanine or tryptophan. The order of the fields is clone size, V gene, D gene, J gene, CDR3 protein, CDR3 DNA. D genes are given only for firm matches. For some rows the clone size is stated as once, few or many, or as a class when expanded; others skip it.

clone_size: -; v_call: TRBV5-4; d_call: -; j_call: TRBJ2-7; cdr3_aa: CASSLDTYEQYF; cdr3_nt: TGTGCCAGCAGCTTGGATACATACGAGCAGTACTTC
clone_size: -; v_call: TRBV9; d_call: TRBD1; j_call: TRBJ1-2; cdr3_aa: CASSRDRNYGYTF; cdr3_nt: TGTGCCAGCAGTAGGGACAGGAACTATGGCTACACCTTC
clone_size: -; v_call: TRBV2; d_call: -; j_call: TRBJ2-3; cdr3_aa: CASSGGADSSTDTQYF; cdr3_nt: TGTGCCAGCAGTGGGGGGGCCGATTCTAGCACAGATACGCAGTATTTT
clone_size: -; v_call: TRBV5-6; d_call: TRBD2; j_call: TRBJ2-7; cdr3_aa: CASSLERLAGRAYEQYF; cdr3_nt: TGTGCCAGCAGCTTGGAACGCCTAGCGGGACGCGCCTACGAGCAGTACTTC
clone_size: -; v_call: TRBV4-1; d_call: -; j_call: TRBJ2-7; cdr3_aa: CASSLTDPSSYEQYF; cdr3_nt: TGCGCCAGCAGCCTAACTGACCCAAGCTCCTACGAGCAGTACTTC
clone_size: -; v_call: TRBV6-1; d_call: -; j_call: TRBJ1-2; cdr3_aa: CASSEAWTSSGYTF; cdr3_nt: TGTGCCAGCAGTGAAGCGTGGACCTCCTCCGGCTACACCTTC
clone_size: few; v_call: TRBV7-2; d_call: -; j_call: TRBJ1-5; cdr3_aa: CASSLVQGNQPQHF; cdr3_nt: TGTGCCAGCAGCTTAGTACAGGGCAATCAGCCCCAGCATTTT
clone_size: -; v_call: TRBV5-6; d_call: TRBD2; j_call: TRBJ2-1; cdr3_aa: CASSGTSYEQFF; cdr3_nt: TGTGCCAGCAGCGGGACTAGCTATGAGCAGTTCTTC
clone_size: -; v_call: TRBV28; d_call: TRBD1; j_call: TRBJ1-1; cdr3_aa: CASGTAREAFF; cdr3_nt: TGTGCCAGCGGGACAGCCCGTGAAGCTTTCTTT
clone_size: once; v_call: TRBV18; d_call: TRBD2; j_call: TRBJ2-3; cdr3_aa: CASSPFRAGTSGTDTQYF; cdr3_nt: TGTGCCAGCTCACCATTTAGGGCCGGGACTAGCGGCACAGATACGCAGTATTTT
clone_size: -; v_call: TRBV25-1; d_call: -; j_call: TRBJ1-2; cdr3_aa: CASSRDYYGYTF; cdr3_nt: TGTGCCAGCTCCCGAGATTACTATGGCTACACCTTC
clone_size: -; v_call: TRBV19; d_call: -; j_call: TRBJ1-5; cdr3_aa: CASSPGGNQPQHF; cdr3_nt: TGTGCCAGTAGTCCCGGGGGTAATCAGCCCCAGCATTTT
clone_size: -; v_call: TRBV7-9; d_call: TRBD1; j_call: TRBJ1-6; cdr3_aa: CASSRGQGDSPLHF; cdr3_nt: TGTGCCAGTAGCCGGGGACAGGGGGATTCACCCCTCCACTTT
clone_size: once; v_call: TRBV7-2; d_call: -; j_call: TRBJ1-2; cdr3_aa: CASSSGPLGYTF; cdr3_nt: TGTGCCAGCAGCTCGGGCCCCCTCGGCTACACCTTC
clone_size: few; v_call: TRBV4-1; d_call: -; j_call: TRBJ2-7; cdr3_aa: CASSRLLYLAYEQYF; cdr3_nt: TGCGCCAGCAGCCGACTCCTGTATTTAGCCTACGAGCAGTACTTC
clone_size: -; v_call: TRBV2; d_call: TRBD1; j_call: TRBJ2-1; cdr3_aa: CASRGTGFTYNEQFF; cdr3_nt: TGTGCCAGCAGGGGGACAGGGTTTACCTACAATGAGCAGTTCTTC
clone_size: -; v_call: TRBV20-1; d_call: -; j_call: TRBJ2-5; cdr3_aa: CSVQNQETQYF; cdr3_nt: TGCAGTGTCCAGAACCAAGAGACCCAGTACTTC
clone_size: -; v_call: TRBV7-9; d_call: TRBD1; j_call: TRBJ2-7; cdr3_aa: CASSFSGQGMWYEQYF; cdr3_nt: TGTGCCAGCAGCTTCTCGGGACAGGGAATGTGGTACGAGCAGTACTTC
clone_size: -; v_call: TRBV5-1; d_call: -; j_call: TRBJ2-3; cdr3_aa: CASSFARDVMDTQYF; cdr3_nt: TGCGCCAGCAGCTTCGCCCGGGACGTCATGGATACGCAGTATTTT
clone_size: -; v_call: TRBV7-8; d_call: -; j_call: TRBJ2-1; cdr3_aa: CASSLTSYEQFF; cdr3_nt: TGTGCCAGCAGCTTAACTAGCTATGAGCAGTTCTTC
clone_size: -; v_call: TRBV30; d_call: -; j_call: TRBJ2-7; cdr3_aa: CAWSFPTGRGPSSYEQYF; cdr3_nt: TGTGCCTGGAGTTTCCCAACCGGGAGGGGGCCCTCCTCCTACGAGCAGTACTTC
clone_size: -; v_call: TRBV19; d_call: TRBD1; j_call: TRBJ1-2; cdr3_aa: CATSSQGQGGYGYTF; cdr3_nt: TGTGCCACCTCTAGTCAGGGACAGGGAGGGTATGGCTACACCTTC
clone_size: -; v_call: TRBV19; d_call: -; j_call: TRBJ2-7; cdr3_aa: CASSIDRNRYYEQYF; cdr3_nt: TGTGCCAGTAGTATAGATCGGAATCGGTACTACGAGCAGTACTTC
clone_size: -; v_call: TRBV11-3; d_call: -; j_call: TRBJ2-2; cdr3_aa: CASSRGRNTGELFF; cdr3_nt: TGTGCCAGCAGTCGGGGGCGGAACACCGGGGAGCTGTTTTTT
clone_size: -; v_call: TRBV27; d_call: TRBD1; j_call: TRBJ2-4; cdr3_aa: CASSPRAPTGLFGKNIQYF; cdr3_nt: TGTGCCAGCAGTCCCCGGGCCCCGACAGGGCTTTTCGGCAAAAACATTCAGTACTTC
clone_size: -; v_call: TRBV12-5; d_call: -; j_call: TRBJ1-5; cdr3_aa: CASTLLQDSNQPQHF; cdr3_nt: TGTGCTAGTACCCTCCTACAGGATAGCAATCAGCCCCAGCATTTT
clone_size: -; v_call: TRBV9; d_call: -; j_call: TRBJ2-2; cdr3_aa: CASSAPGGGHTGELFF; cdr3_nt: TGTGCCAGCAGCGCCCCTGGGGGTGGCCACACCGGGGAGCTGTTTTTT
clone_size: -; v_call: TRBV6-5; d_call: TRBD2; j_call: TRBJ2-7; cdr3_aa: CASSYRSSGGKYEQYF; cdr3_nt: TGTGCCAGCAGTTACAGATCTAGCGGGGGTAAATACGAGCAGTACTTC
clone_size: once; v_call: TRBV7-9; d_call: TRBD1; j_call: TRBJ2-7; cdr3_aa: CASSPQDRAREQYF; cdr3_nt: TGTGCCAGCAGCCCCCAGGACAGGGCCCGGGAGCAGTACTTC
clone_size: -; v_call: TRBV30; d_call: -; j_call: TRBJ1-2; cdr3_aa: CAWSGVSFINYGYTF; cdr3_nt: TGTGCCTGGAGTGGTGTTTCATTCATTAACTATGGCTACACCTTC
clone_size: -; v_call: TRBV5-1; d_call: TRBD1; j_call: TRBJ1-2; cdr3_aa: CASSLRDRGSYGYTF; cdr3_nt: TGCGCCAGCAGCTTGAGGGACAGGGGGAGCTATGGCTACACCTTC
clone_size: -; v_call: TRBV28; d_call: -; j_call: TRBJ2-7; cdr3_aa: CASLGQRAPYEQYF; cdr3_nt: TGTGCCAGCTTAGGGCAGCGAGCCCCCTACGAGCAGTACTTC
clone_size: -; v_call: TRBV30; d_call: -; j_call: TRBJ2-5; cdr3_aa: CAWVPGLPRETQYF; cdr3_nt: TGTGCCTGGGTTCCGGGACTGCCAAGGGAGACCCAGTACTTC
clone_size: -; v_call: TRBV30; d_call: TRBD1; j_call: TRBJ2-5; cdr3_aa: CALDRGRETQYF; cdr3_nt: TGTGCCTTGGACAGGGGCCGGGAGACCCAGTACTTC
clone_size: -; v_call: TRBV5-1; d_call: -; j_call: TRBJ2-3; cdr3_aa: CASSLEGRLTDTQYF; cdr3_nt: TGCGCCAGCAGCTTGGAGGGGCGTTTGACAGATACGCAGTATTTT
clone_size: -; v_call: TRBV29-1; d_call: TRBD1; j_call: TRBJ2-2; cdr3_aa: CSAQTGRTNTGELFF; cdr3_nt: TGCAGCGCCCAGACAGGGCGGACGAACACCGGGGAGCTGTTTTTT